The 13 T cell receptor beta chains reported below all come from one sample, sequenced in a study of blood T cells in healthy people across ages. Alongside a J-beta primer mix, a sample-barcoded 5' primer served in a second PCR lasting roughly 7 to 11 cycles. TCRdb reanalysed the 5' RACE reads using MiXCR and keeps one entry per CDR3 protein. The sample shows over a million distinct CDR3 sequences, roughly 40% of them seen only once. The material sequenced was blood. These receptors were taken from a woman younger than 30 in good health.

This clonotype was seen only a few times. V is TRBV12-3 or TRBV12-4 and J is TRBJ1-2; D is ambiguous. CDR3 size: 13 residues. Trimming left V 4 bases short and J 8 bases short, with 14 bases between. CDR3 DNA sequence: TGTGCCAGCAGTTGGACGGGCGGGAAGGGCTACACCTTC. It encodes CASSWTGGKGYTF.

The chain has TRBV2 and TRBJ2-7, with D maybe TRBD2 (5 bases). CDR1 is SNHLY, CDR2 FYNNEI, per germline. This CDR3 has 13 residues. V dropped 5 bases and J dropped 10 bases, with 18 bases sitting between them. The CDR3 sequence is CASSLTLDPNQYF. The CDR3 DNA reads TGTGCCAGCAGTCTTACACTAGACCCCAATCAGTACTTC.

CDR3: CASSFTSGKNTDTQYF. The CDR3 DNA reads TGTGCCAGCAGTTTCACTAGCGGGAAGAACACAGATACGCAGTATTTT. J is TRBJ2-3 and V is TRBV12-3 or TRBV12-4; 10 nucleotides align to TRBD2. The J segment lost 2 bases and the V segment lost 3 bases, leaving 5 bases of the junction unmatched. CDR3 length equals 16 residues.

There are a few counts of this clonotype. The CDR3 nucleotides read TGCGCCAGCAGCCAAGATAGGGGGTCGACTAATGAAAAACTGTTTTTT. This codes for CASSQDRGSTNEKLFF. The chain has TRBV4-1 and TRBJ1-4; possibly TRBD1 for D (6 bases). Trimming took off 0 bases at V and 2 bases at J, with 10 bases between the two ends. There are 16 residues in the CDR3. Germline V lookup: CDR1 MGHRA, CDR2 YSYEKL.

The chain combines TRBV14 with TRBJ2-1, with 10 bases matching TRBD2. Germline trimming cut 1 base from V and 5 bases from J; bases unmatched to any gene: 8. The V gene's germline CDR1 is SGHDN and CDR2 FVKESK. There are 17 residues in the CDR3. The CDR3 is CASSQVSGLAVDNEQFF. The CDR3 DNA reads as TGTGCCAGCAGCCAAGTCTCCGGACTAGCGGTTGACAATGAGCAGTTCTTC.

This clonotype turned up a few times. The V call is TRBV5-1, the J call TRBJ2-1; 8 bases line up with TRBD2. The trim removed 4 bases at V and 5 bases at J, leaving 14 bases unmatched. Germline V gene sequence: CDR1 SGHRS, CDR2 YFSETQ. The CDR3 covers 17 residues. CDR3 sequence reads: CASSSGAVAGRHNEQFF. Here the CDR3 DNA reads TGCGCCAGCAGCAGCGGGGCAGTAGCGGGGCGACACAATGAGCAGTTCTTC.

This chain joins TRBV5-4 and TRBJ1-3, with no clear D. The CDR3 spans 17 residues. Between the trimmed V and J ends, which lost 2 bases and 1 base, there was a span of 16 bases. The germline V gene has CDR1 SGHNT and CDR2 YYREEE (reference sequence). The CDR3, as DNA: TGTGCCAGCAGCTTTCCATCCGGGGAGGCGTCTGGAAACACCATATATTTT. It specifies CASSFPSGEASGNTIYF.

The chain couples TRBV20-1 to TRBJ2-1, with 9 bases that match TRBD1. This CDR3 has 16 residues. Germline V gives CDR1 DFQATT, CDR2 SNEGSKA (reference sequence). V gave up 6 bases and J gave up 6 bases; unmatched junction bases: 15. In DNA, the CDR3 is TGCAGTGCAGGGACAGGGAGGTGGAATAGTGGCAATGAGCAGTTCTTC. Translation: CSAGTGRWNSGNEQFF.

This clonotype was observed once. A much larger clone lies a single base off, so this may be a read error. The V gene is TRBV12-3 or TRBV12-4, the J gene TRBJ1-2; D gene ambiguous. V was shortened by 2 bases and J by 2 bases, with 6 bases between the two germline ends. This CDR3 has 13 amino acids. The chain's CDR3 is CASSLMANYGYTF. CDR3 nucleotide sequence: TGTGCCAGCAGTTTAATGGCAAACTATGGCTACACCTTC.

The V call is TRBV3-1, the J call TRBJ2-7; perhaps TRBD1 as D (5 bases). This CDR3 is 15 amino acids long. In germline, CDR1 is LGHDT, CDR2 YNNKEL (reference sequence). V was pared by 0 bases and J by 7 bases, with 16 bases between. The DNA for the CDR3 is TGTGCCAGCAGCCAAGATTGGGCAGGGTCGGGTGAGCAGTACTTC. Its protein product is CASSQDWAGSGEQYF.

The gene calls are TRBV10-3 and TRBJ2-3, with TRBD2 matching 12 bases. V was pared by 11 bases and J by 2 bases, with 8 bases of the junction left unmatched. CDR3 length equals 15 residues. Germline V gene lookup returns CDR1 ENHRY and CDR2 SYGVKD. The DNA for the CDR3 is TGTGCCTCGAAAGGGACTAGCGGGTACACAGATACGCAGTATTTT. It encodes CASKGTSGYTDTQYF.

V and J are TRBV4-1 and TRBJ2-3; 7 bases match TRBD1. The V and J ends lost 0 bases and 3 bases, in that order; junction bases with no gene match: 6. The CDR3 has 16 residues. Germline V gene lookup returns CDR1 MGHRA and CDR2 YSYEKL. CDR3 amino acids: CASSQDWGQPTDTQYF. The CDR3 DNA reads TGCGCCAGCAGCCAAGATTGGGGACAGCCTACAGATACGCAGTATTTT.

The rearrangement joins TRBV29-1 to TRBJ2-5, with TRBD2 matching over 14 bases. The germline gives CDR1 SQVTM, CDR2 ANQGSEA. The junction had 10 bases not matched to a gene; V was cut back by 6 bases and J by 4 bases. The CDR3 is 16 residues long. CDR3 sequence (DNA): TGCAGCGTATGGGGACTAGCGGGAGTGGAGCGAGAGACCCAGTACTTC. Translated: CSVWGLAGVERETQYF.